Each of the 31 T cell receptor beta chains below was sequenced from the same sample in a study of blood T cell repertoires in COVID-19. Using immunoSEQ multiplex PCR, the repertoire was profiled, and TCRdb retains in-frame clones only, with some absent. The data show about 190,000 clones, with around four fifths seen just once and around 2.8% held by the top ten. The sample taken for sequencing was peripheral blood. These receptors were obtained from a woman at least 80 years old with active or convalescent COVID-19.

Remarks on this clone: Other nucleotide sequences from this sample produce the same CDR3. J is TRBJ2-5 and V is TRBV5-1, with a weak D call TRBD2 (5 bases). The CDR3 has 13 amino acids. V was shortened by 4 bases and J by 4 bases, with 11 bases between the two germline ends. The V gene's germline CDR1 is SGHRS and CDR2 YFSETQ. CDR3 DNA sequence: TGCGCCAGCAGCCTGGGCGAGGGAGAGACCCAGTACTTC. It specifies CASSLGEGETQYF.

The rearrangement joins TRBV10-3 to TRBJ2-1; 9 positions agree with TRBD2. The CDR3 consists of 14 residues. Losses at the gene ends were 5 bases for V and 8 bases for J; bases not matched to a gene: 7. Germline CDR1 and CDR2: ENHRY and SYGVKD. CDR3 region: CAISRLAGRDEQFF. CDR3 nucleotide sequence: TGTGCCATCAGTCGCCTAGCGGGGCGGGATGAGCAGTTCTTC.

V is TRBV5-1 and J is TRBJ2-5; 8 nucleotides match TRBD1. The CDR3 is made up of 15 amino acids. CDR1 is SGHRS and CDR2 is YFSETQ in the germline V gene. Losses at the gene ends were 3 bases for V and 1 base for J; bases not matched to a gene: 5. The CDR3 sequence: CASSWTGTLQETQYF. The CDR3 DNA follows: TGCGCCAGCAGCTGGACAGGGACCCTCCAAGAGACCCAGTACTTC.

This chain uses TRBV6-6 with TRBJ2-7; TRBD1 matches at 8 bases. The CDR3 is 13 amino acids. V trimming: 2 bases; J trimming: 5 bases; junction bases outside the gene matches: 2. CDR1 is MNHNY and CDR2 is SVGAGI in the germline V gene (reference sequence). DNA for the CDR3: TGTGCCAGCAGTTACCAGACAGGGGACGAGCAGTACTTC. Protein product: CASSYQTGDEQYF.

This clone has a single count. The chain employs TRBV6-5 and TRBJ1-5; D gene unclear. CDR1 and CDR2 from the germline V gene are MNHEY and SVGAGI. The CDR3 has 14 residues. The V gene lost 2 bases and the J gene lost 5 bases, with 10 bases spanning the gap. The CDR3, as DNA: TGTGCCAGCAGTTACCTCCACGGAGATCAGCCCCAGCATTTT. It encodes CASSYLHGDQPQHF.

The CDR3 bases are TGTGCCAGCAGTTTTAATGCTGGGGCCAACGTCCTGACTTTC. Protein product: CASSFNAGANVLTF. The chain is built from TRBV28 and TRBJ2-6; D gene ambiguous. Germline lookup yields CDR1 MDHEN and CDR2 SYDVKM. V lost 3 bases to trimming and J lost 2 bases, with 5 bases between them. The CDR3 spans 14 residues. The full variable domain, completed using reference TRBV28 and TRBJ2-6, is DVKVTQSSRYLVKRTGEKVFLECVQDMDHENMFWYRQDPGLGLRLIYFSYDVKMKEKGDIPEGYSVSREKKERFSLILESASTNQTSMYLCASSFNAGANVLTFGAGSRLTVL.

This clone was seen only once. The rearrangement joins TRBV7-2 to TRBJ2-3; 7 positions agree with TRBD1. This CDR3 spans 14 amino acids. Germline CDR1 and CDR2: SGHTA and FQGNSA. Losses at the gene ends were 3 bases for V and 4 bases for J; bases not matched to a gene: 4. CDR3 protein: CASSFIRGPDTQYF. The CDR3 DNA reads TGTGCCAGCAGCTTTATTAGGGGGCCAGATACGCAGTATTTT.

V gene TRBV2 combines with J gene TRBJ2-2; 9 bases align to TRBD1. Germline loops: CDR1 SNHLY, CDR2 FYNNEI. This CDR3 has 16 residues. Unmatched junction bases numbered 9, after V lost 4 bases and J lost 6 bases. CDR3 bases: TGTGCCAGCAGTGCCCAGGAACAGGGGGCCTCCGGGGAGCTGTTTTTT. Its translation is CASSAQEQGASGELFF.

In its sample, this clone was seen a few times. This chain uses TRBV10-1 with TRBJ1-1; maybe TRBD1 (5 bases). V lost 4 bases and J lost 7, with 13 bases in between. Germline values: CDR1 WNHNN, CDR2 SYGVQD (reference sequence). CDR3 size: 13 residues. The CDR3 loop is CASSVAGKGEAFF. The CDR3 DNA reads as TGCGCCAGCAGTGTGGCAGGGAAGGGTGAAGCTTTCTTT.

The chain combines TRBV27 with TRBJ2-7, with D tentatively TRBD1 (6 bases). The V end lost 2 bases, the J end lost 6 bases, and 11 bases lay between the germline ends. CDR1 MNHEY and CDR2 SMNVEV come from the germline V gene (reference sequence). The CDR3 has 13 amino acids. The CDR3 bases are TGTGCCAGCAGTTTAAACAGGGTGTTCGAGCAGTACTTC. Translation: CASSLNRVFEQYF.

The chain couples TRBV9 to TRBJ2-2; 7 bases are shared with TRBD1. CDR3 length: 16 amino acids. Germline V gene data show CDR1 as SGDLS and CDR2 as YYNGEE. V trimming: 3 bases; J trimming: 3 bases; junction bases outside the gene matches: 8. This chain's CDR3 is CASSDRQGVDTGELFF. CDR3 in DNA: TGTGCCAGCAGCGACCGACAGGGCGTGGACACCGGGGAGCTGTTTTTT.

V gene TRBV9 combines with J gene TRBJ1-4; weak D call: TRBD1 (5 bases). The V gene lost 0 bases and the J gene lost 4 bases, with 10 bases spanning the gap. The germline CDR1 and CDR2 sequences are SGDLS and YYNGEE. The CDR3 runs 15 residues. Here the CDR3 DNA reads TGTGCCAGCAGCGTAGGAACAGGTATTAATGAAAAACTGTTTTTT. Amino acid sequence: CASSVGTGINEKLFF.

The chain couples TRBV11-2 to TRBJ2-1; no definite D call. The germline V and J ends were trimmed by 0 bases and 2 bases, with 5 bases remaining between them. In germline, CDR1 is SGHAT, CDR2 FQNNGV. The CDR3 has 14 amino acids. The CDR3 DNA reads TGTGCCAGCAGCTTAGATCGAGCCTACAATGAGCAGTTCTTC. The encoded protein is CASSLDRAYNEQFF.

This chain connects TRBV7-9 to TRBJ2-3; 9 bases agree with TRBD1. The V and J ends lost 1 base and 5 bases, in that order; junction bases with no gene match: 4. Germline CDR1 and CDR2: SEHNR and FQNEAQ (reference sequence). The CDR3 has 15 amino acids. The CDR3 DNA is TGTGCCAGCAGCTTAGGGACAGGGGCAATAGATACGCAGTATTTT. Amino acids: CASSLGTGAIDTQYF.

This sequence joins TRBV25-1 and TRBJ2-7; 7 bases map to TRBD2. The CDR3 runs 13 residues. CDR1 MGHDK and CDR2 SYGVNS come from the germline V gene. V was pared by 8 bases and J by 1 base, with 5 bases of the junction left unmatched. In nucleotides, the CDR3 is TGTGCCAGCCGGCTGGGGGGGTCCTACGAGCAGTACTTC. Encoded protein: CASRLGGSYEQYF.

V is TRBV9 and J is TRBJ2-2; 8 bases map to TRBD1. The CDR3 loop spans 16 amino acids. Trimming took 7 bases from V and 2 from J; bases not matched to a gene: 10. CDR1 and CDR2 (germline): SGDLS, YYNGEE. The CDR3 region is CASGPQGARNTGELFF. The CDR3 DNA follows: TGTGCCAGCGGGCCCCAGGGGGCCCGAAACACCGGGGAGCTGTTTTTT.

The CDR3 nucleotides read TGTGCCAGCACCTCACGGGCGGGAAACTACGAGCAGTACTTC. Amino acids: CASTSRAGNYEQYF. The chain uses TRBV7-9 and TRBJ2-7, with D possibly matching TRBD2 (6 bases). Trimming pared 7 bases from V and 3 bases from J, leaving 16 bases between. Germline loops: CDR1 SEHNR, CDR2 FQNEAQ (reference sequence). CDR3 length: 14 residues.

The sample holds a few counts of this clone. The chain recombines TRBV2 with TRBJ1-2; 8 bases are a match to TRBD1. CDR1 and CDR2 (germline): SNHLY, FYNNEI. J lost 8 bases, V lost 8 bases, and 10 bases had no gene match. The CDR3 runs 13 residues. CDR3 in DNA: TGTGCCAGCGGGGGAGGGACAGGAAAAGGCTACACCTTC. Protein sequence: CASGGGTGKGYTF.

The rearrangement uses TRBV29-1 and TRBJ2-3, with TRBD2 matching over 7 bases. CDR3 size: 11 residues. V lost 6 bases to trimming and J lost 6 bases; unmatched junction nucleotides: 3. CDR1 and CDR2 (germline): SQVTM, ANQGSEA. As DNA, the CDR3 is TGCAGCGTCGGGGGAGGGGATACGCAGTATTTT. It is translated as CSVGGGDTQYF.

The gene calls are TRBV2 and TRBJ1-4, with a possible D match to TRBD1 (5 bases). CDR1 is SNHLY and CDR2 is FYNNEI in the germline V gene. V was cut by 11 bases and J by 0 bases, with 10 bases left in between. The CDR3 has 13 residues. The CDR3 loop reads CAGRGPTNEKLFF. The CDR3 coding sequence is TGTGCCGGGAGGGGCCCAACTAATGAAAAACTGTTTTTT.

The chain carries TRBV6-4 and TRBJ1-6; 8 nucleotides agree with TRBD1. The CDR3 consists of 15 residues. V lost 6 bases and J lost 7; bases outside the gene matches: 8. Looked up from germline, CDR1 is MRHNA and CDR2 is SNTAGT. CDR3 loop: CASRSDRGRNSPLHF. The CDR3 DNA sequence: TGTGCCAGCAGATCCGACAGGGGAAGGAATTCACCCCTCCACTTT.

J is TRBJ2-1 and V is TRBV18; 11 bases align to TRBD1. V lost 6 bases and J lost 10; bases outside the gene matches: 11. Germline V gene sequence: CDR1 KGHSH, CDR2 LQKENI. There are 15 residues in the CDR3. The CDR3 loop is CASSVGTGGSREQFF. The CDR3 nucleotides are TGTGCCAGCTCCGTCGGGACAGGGGGTTCGAGAGAGCAGTTCTTC.

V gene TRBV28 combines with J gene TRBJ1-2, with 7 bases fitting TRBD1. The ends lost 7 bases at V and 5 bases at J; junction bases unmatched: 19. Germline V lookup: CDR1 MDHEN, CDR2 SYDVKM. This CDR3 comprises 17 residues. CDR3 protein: CASIALLRGTALYGYTF. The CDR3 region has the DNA TGTGCCAGCATTGCCCTATTGAGGGGGACAGCCCTATATGGCTACACCTTC.

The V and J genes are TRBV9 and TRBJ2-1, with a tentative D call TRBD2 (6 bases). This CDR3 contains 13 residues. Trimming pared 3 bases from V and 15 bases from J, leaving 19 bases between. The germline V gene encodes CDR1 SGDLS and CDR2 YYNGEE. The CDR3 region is CASSARGGDFLFF. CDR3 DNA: TGTGCCAGCAGCGCGAGAGGAGGGGACTTCCTGTTCTTC.

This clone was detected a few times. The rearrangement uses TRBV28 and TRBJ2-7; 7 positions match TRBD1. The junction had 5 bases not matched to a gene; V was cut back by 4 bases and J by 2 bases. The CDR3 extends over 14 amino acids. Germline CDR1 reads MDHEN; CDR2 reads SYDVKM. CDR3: CASSSTGQTYEQYF. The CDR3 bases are TGTGCCAGCAGTTCCACGGGACAGACCTACGAGCAGTACTTC.

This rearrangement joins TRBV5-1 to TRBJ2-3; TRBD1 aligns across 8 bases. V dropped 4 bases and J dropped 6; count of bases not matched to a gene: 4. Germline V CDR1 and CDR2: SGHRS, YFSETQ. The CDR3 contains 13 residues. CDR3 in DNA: TGCGCCAGCAGCAGCAGGGGGCGGGATACGCAGTATTTT. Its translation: CASSSRGRDTQYF.

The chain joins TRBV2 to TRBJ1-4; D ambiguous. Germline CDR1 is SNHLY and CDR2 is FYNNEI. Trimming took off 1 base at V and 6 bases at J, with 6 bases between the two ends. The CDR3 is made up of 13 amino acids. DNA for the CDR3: TGTGCCAGCAGTGAAGTTTCTTATGAAAAACTGTTTTTT. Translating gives CASSEVSYEKLFF.

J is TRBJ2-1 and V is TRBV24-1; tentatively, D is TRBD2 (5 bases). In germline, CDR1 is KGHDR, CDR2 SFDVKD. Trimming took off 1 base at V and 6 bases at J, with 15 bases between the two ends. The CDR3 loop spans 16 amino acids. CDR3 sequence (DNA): TGTGCCACCAGTGATTTAAGTAGCGTCCCCTCCAATGAGCAGTTCTTC. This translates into CATSDLSSVPSNEQFF.

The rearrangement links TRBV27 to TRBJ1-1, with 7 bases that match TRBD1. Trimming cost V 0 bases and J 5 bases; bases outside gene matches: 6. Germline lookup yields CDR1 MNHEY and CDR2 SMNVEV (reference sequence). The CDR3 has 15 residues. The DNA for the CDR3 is TGTGCCAGCAGTTTATCCCCTCCCAGGGGGACTGAAGCTTTCTTT. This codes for CASSLSPPRGTEAFF.

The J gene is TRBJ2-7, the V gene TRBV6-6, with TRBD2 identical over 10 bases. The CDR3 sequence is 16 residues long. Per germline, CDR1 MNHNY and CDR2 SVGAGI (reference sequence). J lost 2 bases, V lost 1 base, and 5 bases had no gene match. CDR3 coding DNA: TGTGCCAGCAGTTACTATGCTAGCGGGGGACCCTACGAGCAGTACTTC. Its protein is CASSYYASGGPYEQYF.

The chain's CDR3 is CASSQDGAGQEETQYF. The CDR3 nucleotides read TGTGCCAGCAGCCAAGATGGTGCGGGGCAGGAGGAGACCCAGTACTTC. This chain connects TRBV4-2 to TRBJ2-5; D is perhaps TRBD2 (6 bases). CDR1 LGHNA and CDR2 YNFKEQ come from the germline V gene. V dropped 0 bases and J dropped 5 bases, with 16 bases sitting between them. CDR3 length equals 16 residues.